Below, 14 T cell receptor beta chains from the same sample are listed, as sequenced in a study of vaccination and CD4 T cells after COVID-19. The treatment is: approximately nine-day PBMC culture with coronavirus spike peptide pools or control peptides (ViraFEST assay). Their specific antigens are unknown. An Oncomine TCR Beta short-read assay was used to sequence the DNA from cultured CD4+ T cells. TCRdb reprocessed the PCR reads via MiXCR and lists one record per CDR3 protein. The sample includes tens of thousands of distinct CDR3 sequences, less than 70% of them seen just once. The sample was CD4+ T cells from blood, cultured in vitro. These receptors were obtained from a human donor who had recovered from COVID-19.

This clonotype was observed a handful of times. The chain joins TRBV30 to TRBJ1-1; no clear D gene. Per the germline V gene, CDR1 is GTSNPN and CDR2 is SVGIG (reference sequence). The CDR3 spans 10 residues. The CDR3 nucleotides read TGTGGGATATCCAGGCCTGAAGCTTTCTTT. Residues: CGISRPEAFF. The whole variable domain, filled in from reference TRBV30 and TRBJ1-1, reads SQTIHQWPATLVQPVGSPLSLECTVEGTSNPNLYWYRQAAGRGLQLLFYSVGIGQISSEVPQNLSASRPQDRQFILSSKKLLLSDSGFYLCGISRPEAFFGQGTRLTVV.

This clonotype has just a few counts. The V call is TRBV30, the J call TRBJ1-6; weak D call: TRBD1 (5 bases). The CDR3 runs to 13 residues. Trimming removed 8 bases at V and 10 bases at J, with 18 bases between. Looked up from germline, CDR1 is GTSNPN and CDR2 is SVGIG (reference sequence). The CDR3 region is CAAPVGGRSPLHF. The CDR3 DNA reads TGTGCCGCCCCGGTGGGGGGTAGGTCACCCCTCCACTTT.

The CDR3 DNA reads TGTGCCAGCAGTGCCCAGGGCTATGGCTACACCTTC. Translated, it gives CASSAQGYGYTF. V is TRBV25-1 and J is TRBJ1-2, with D maybe TRBD1 (5 bases). Trimming shortened V by 4 bases and J by 4 bases, and 7 bases separated the two germline ends. Germline assignment: CDR1 MGHDK and CDR2 SYGVNS. This CDR3 is 12 amino acids long.

The chain recombines TRBV6-2 or TRBV6-3 with TRBJ2-2; the D is unclear. The V gene lost 10 bases and the J gene lost 3 bases, with 12 bases spanning the gap. Germline-derived CDR1 and CDR2 are MNHEY and SVGEGT. The CDR3 is 13 residues long. In DNA form, the CDR3 reads TGTGCCACCATAAATACGGACACCGGGGAGCTGTTTTTT. It yields the protein CATINTDTGELFF.

The chain employs TRBV7-2 and TRBJ1-4; weak D call: TRBD1 (6 bases). The CDR3 runs 14 residues. V was shortened by 5 bases and J by 7 bases, with 14 bases between the two germline ends. The germline gives CDR1 SGHTA, CDR2 FQGNSA. CDR3 nucleotides: TGTGCCAGCAGCGGAGAGGGGGGTTTTGAAAAACTGTTTTTT. Translation gives CASSGEGGFEKLFF.

The chain carries TRBV15 and TRBJ2-6, with D possibly being TRBD1 (6 bases). The CDR3 extends over 16 amino acids. Trimming removed 2 bases at V and 8 bases at J, with 16 bases between. CDR1 is LNHNV and CDR2 is YYDKDF in the germline V gene (reference sequence). The CDR3 DNA reads TGTGCCACCAGCAGAAATCCCCGGGACACCACCAACGTCCTGACTTTC. Its translation is CATSRNPRDTTNVLTF. Drawing the rest from reference TRBV15 and TRBJ2-6, the complete variable domain is DAMVIQNPRYQVTQFGKPVTLSCSQTLNHNVMYWYQQKSSQAPKLLFHYYDKDFNNEADTPDNFQSRRPNTSFCFLDIRSPGLGDTAMYLCATSRNPRDTTNVLTFGAGSRLTVL.

The chain employs TRBV6-1 and TRBJ1-1; 10 nucleotides match TRBD1. V shed 7 bases, J shed 7 bases, and the junction held 12 bases outside the gene matches. This CDR3 is built from 15 residues. CDR1 is MNHNS, CDR2 SASEGT, per germline. CDR3 in amino acids: CASTLGGTGVFEAFF. The CDR3 nucleotides read TGTGCCAGCACCTTAGGGGGGACAGGGGTTTTTGAAGCTTTCTTT.

CDR3 amino acids: CSARGALAGEFEQFF. CDR3 DNA sequence: TGCAGTGCTAGAGGGGCATTGGCGGGAGAGTTTGAGCAGTTCTTC. The chain uses TRBV20-1 and TRBJ2-1; 7 nucleotides align to TRBD2. J gave up 9 bases and V 1 base, and 12 bases lay outside the gene matches. This CDR3 comprises 15 residues. CDR1 and CDR2 (germline): DFQATT, SNEGSKA (reference sequence).

This clonotype has only a few counts. The V gene is TRBV19, the J gene TRBJ1-5; a weak D match, TRBD1 (5 bases). This CDR3 comprises 18 residues. Germline loops: CDR1 LNHDA, CDR2 SQIVND (reference sequence). The V end lost 1 base, the J end lost 7 bases, and 23 bases lay between the germline ends. The CDR3 DNA reads as TGTGCCAGTAGTATAGTTTGGCAGGGTGGATTGGGGTCGCAGCCCCAGCATTTT. Translation: CASSIVWQGGLGSQPQHF.

This sequence joins TRBV5-4 and TRBJ2-5, with 8 positions matching TRBD2. CDR3 size: 12 residues. Per germline, CDR1 SGHNT and CDR2 YYREEE (reference sequence). The V gene end was trimmed by 10 bases and the J gene end by 2 bases; junction bases not matched to a gene: 4. The DNA for the CDR3 is TGTGCCGTCGGGGGGGGGCAAGAGACCCAGTACTTC. Translated, it gives CAVGGGQETQYF. Based on the CDR3 plus reference TRBV5-4 and TRBJ2-5, the full variable domain is ETGVTQSPTHLIKTRGQQVTLRCSSQSGHNTVSWYQQALGQGPQFIFQYYREEENGRGNFPPRFSGLQFPNYSSELNVNALELDDSALYLCAVGGGQETQYFGPGTRLLVL.

The chain combines TRBV15 with TRBJ2-7; 10 bases map to TRBD1. Germline lookup yields CDR1 LNHNV and CDR2 YYDKDF (reference sequence). The CDR3 sequence is 14 residues long. Trimming removed 3 bases from V and 5 bases from J; junction bases left unmatched: 4. The CDR3 bases are TGTGCCACCAGCAGCGACAGGGGGCCCGACGAGCAGTACTTC. It translates to CATSSDRGPDEQYF.

V is TRBV28 and J is TRBJ1-1; D might be TRBD1 (5 bases). The germline V and J ends were trimmed by 5 bases and 4 bases, with 14 bases remaining between them. Germline V CDR1 and CDR2: MDHEN, SYDVKM. This CDR3 is 14 amino acids long. The CDR3 coding sequence is TGTGCCAGCAGTGGCCAGTGGGGGGGCACTGAAGCTTTCTTT. Residues: CASSGQWGGTEAFF.

The chain combines TRBV2 with TRBJ2-5, with 7 positions matching TRBD2. The CDR3 contains 14 residues. Germline loops: CDR1 SNHLY, CDR2 FYNNEI. Trimming at V came to 7 bases and at J to 7 bases, leaving 12 bases not matched to a gene. CDR3 DNA sequence: TGTGCCAGCAAGGCTAGCGGAGGCTATGGGACCCAGTACTTC. This gives the protein CASKASGGYGTQYF.

The chain couples TRBV20-1 to TRBJ2-7; the match to TRBD2 covers 10 bases. Looked up from germline, CDR1 is DFQATT and CDR2 is SNEGSKA (reference sequence). With V trimmed by 4 bases and J by 4 bases, 10 bases remained unmatched. This CDR3 has 15 residues. The CDR3 loop reads CSATKREGLGYEQYF. In DNA form, the CDR3 reads TGCAGTGCTACGAAGCGGGAGGGCCTAGGTTACGAGCAGTACTTC.